This is a list of T cell receptor beta chains from one sample in a study of T cells in Graves' hyperthyroidism and ophthalmopathy. Via MiXCR, TCRdb re-called the multiplex PCR reads, giving one row per CDR3 protein. The sample holds approximately 620,000 distinct CDR3 sequences, around 13% seen once. The sequencing sample was made of blood. Receptors were obtained from a woman aged 25 to 39 with Graves' hyperthyroidism that later progressed to Graves' ophthalmopathy. Each CDR3 is given with its conserved first and last residue. Fields, in order: clone size, D gene, CDR3 length, J gene, V gene, CDR3 DNA, CDR3 protein. A D gene is named only where the DNA matches it firmly. Rows may omit the clone size; those that give it use once, few, many or a size class.

many	.	14	TRBJ2-1	TRBV28	TGTGCCAGCACCTCGGCGGGTAGCGGTAATGAGCAGTTCTTC	CASTSAGSGNEQFF
many	.	13	TRBJ1-5	TRBV3-1	TGTGCCAGCAGCCAAGACCCGCGGCAGCCCCAGCATTTT	CASSQDPRQPQHF
few	.	13	TRBJ1-6	TRBV27	TGTGCCAGCCGAACAGGGTACCATTCACCCCTCCACTTT	CASRTGYHSPLHF
once	.	15	TRBJ2-6	TRBV2	TGTGCCAGTTCCGGGGGAAGCGCTGGGGCCAACGTCCTGACTTTC	CASSGGSAGANVLTF
.	TRBD1	15	TRBJ1-6	TRBV28	TGTGCCAGCTCCTCTGGACAGGGGTCGAATTCACCCCTCCACTTT	CASSSGQGSNSPLHF
many	.	16	TRBJ1-5	TRBV12-3/TRBV12-4	TGTGCCAGCAGTTTATCAGTGGGAGGTCGGAATCAGCCCCAGCATTTT	CASSLSVGGRNQPQHF
few	.	14	TRBJ2-7	TRBV7-9	TGTGCCAGCAGCTTCGTAACCTTCCCCTACGAGCAGTACTTC	CASSFVTFPYEQYF
many	TRBD1	14	TRBJ2-5	TRBV24-1	TGTGCCACCAGCCATGGGACAGGCCAAGAGACCCAGTACTTC	CATSHGTGQETQYF
few	.	14	TRBJ2-7	TRBV7-9	TGTGCCAGCAGTTTAGTTGACGGATCCTACGAGCAGTACTTC	CASSLVDGSYEQYF
.	TRBD1	18	TRBJ2-5	TRBV28	TGTGCCAGCAGCACTCGGGTGTTGGGACAGGGGGGCCAAGAGACCCAGTACTTC	CASSTRVLGQGGQETQYF
many	TRBD1	13	TRBJ1-4	TRBV29-1	TGCAGCGTTGACCGGACAGGGGATGAAAAACTGTTTTTT	CSVDRTGDEKLFF
.	TRBD1	17	TRBJ2-5	TRBV25-1	TGTGCCAGCAGTGAACCCGAGAGACAGGGGTTGAGAGAGACCCAGTACTTC	CASSEPERQGLRETQYF
few	TRBD1	16	TRBJ1-2	TRBV7-9	TGTGCCAGCAGCTTAGAAATGGGACAGGGGATTGCTGGCTACACCTTC	CASSLEMGQGIAGYTF
.	TRBD1	14	TRBJ2-7	TRBV9	TGTGCCAGCAGCGTTACAGGGGGCCCCTACGAGCAGTACTTC	CASSVTGGPYEQYF
.	.	16	TRBJ1-3	TRBV4-3	TGCGCCAGCAGCCAAGATACAAGGGTTTTTGGAAACACCATATATTTT	CASSQDTRVFGNTIYF
few	TRBD2	14	TRBJ2-7	TRBV4-1	TGCGCCAGCAGCGCGGGACTAGACTCCTACGAGCAGTACTTC	CASSAGLDSYEQYF
few	.	14	TRBJ2-7	TRBV5-5	TGTGCCAGCAGCTCGCGATCCGACTCCTACGAGCAGTACTTC	CASSSRSDSYEQYF
.	TRBD2	15	TRBJ2-7	TRBV2	TGTGCCAGCAAGAGGACGGGACTAGCGGGAATCGAGCAGTACTTC	CASKRTGLAGIEQYF
many	.	16	TRBJ1-2	TRBV3-1	TGTGCCAGCAGCCAAGGGCCTCTAGGACCTACCCATGGCTACACCTTC	CASSQGPLGPTHGYTF
.	TRBD2	16	TRBJ2-2	TRBV19	TGTGCCAGTAGTCTGGGACTAGCGGGAGTCAGCGGGGAGCTGTTTTTT	CASSLGLAGVSGELFF
few	.	16	TRBJ1-4	TRBV19	TGTGCCAGCTCCCTATCCCTATCGGCCGCGGGAGAAAAACTGTTTTTT	CASSLSLSAAGEKLFF
.	.	14	TRBJ2-1	TRBV20-1	TGCAGTGCTAGATGGGGAGAAACGAACAATGAGCAGTTCTTC	CSARWGETNNEQFF
.	.	14	TRBJ2-2	TRBV6-2/TRBV6-3	TGTGCCAGCAGTTACGTCTGGCGGACCGGGGAGCTGTTTTTT	CASSYVWRTGELFF
many	TRBD1	15	TRBJ2-7	TRBV4-1	TGCGCCAGCAGGCAAGAACAGGGGACCACCTACGAGCAGTACTTC	CASRQEQGTTYEQYF
few	TRBD2	18	TRBJ2-7	TRBV19	TGTGCCAGTAGTATGATGGGTTCCGGGACTAGCTCGACGGGAGAGCAGTACTTC	CASSMMGSGTSSTGEQYF
many	TRBD1	15	TRBJ1-2	TRBV6-2/TRBV6-3	TGTGCCAGCAGTTGGACAGGGCATGATAACTATGGCTACACCTTC	CASSWTGHDNYGYTF
.	TRBD2	17	TRBJ2-3	TRBV7-2	TGTGCCAGCAGCACCCGACTAGCGGCGGGAGGCACAGATACGCAGTATTTT	CASSTRLAAGGTDTQYF
many	TRBD2	19	TRBJ2-7	TRBV9	TGTGCCAGCAGCGTAGGCGACATTTGGACTAGCGGGGTTACCTACGAGCAGTACTTC	CASSVGDIWTSGVTYEQYF
many	.	14	TRBJ2-7	TRBV3-1	TGTGCCAGCACCATGGGCCATTTCTCCTACGAGCAGTACTTC	CASTMGHFSYEQYF
few	.	16	TRBJ1-1	TRBV18	TGTGCCAGCTCCTCCGGTGGGGGGAGACTGAACACTGAAGCTTTCTTT	CASSSGGGRLNTEAFF
many	.	14	TRBJ1-1	TRBV20-1	TGCAGTGCTTTTACTGGGGACCAAAACACTGAAGCTTTCTTT	CSAFTGDQNTEAFF
few	.	17	TRBJ1-3	TRBV5-1	TGCGCTAGCAAGAGGACGTCAGGGCCTTTCTCTGGAAACACCATATATTTT	CASKRTSGPFSGNTIYF
many	TRBD2	14	TRBJ2-5	TRBV29-1	TGCAGCGTTGCCGGGACTAGCGTTCAAGAGACCCAGTACTTC	CSVAGTSVQETQYF
few	TRBD1	14	TRBJ1-4	TRBV6-1	TGTGCCAGCATCCCGACAGGGGCAGAAGAAAAACTGTTTTTT	CASIPTGAEEKLFF
few	TRBD2	15	TRBJ2-1	TRBV2	TGTGCCAGCACTGAAAGCGGGAGCTCCTACAATGAGCAGTTCTTC	CASTESGSSYNEQFF
many	.	12	TRBJ1-4	TRBV13	TGTGCCAGCAGCCCGACCAGGGAAAAACTGTTTTTT	CASSPTREKLFF
.	TRBD1	15	TRBJ2-1	TRBV19	TGTGCCAGTAGCCGGGGGACAGGGGATCCCAATGAGCAGTTCTTC	CASSRGTGDPNEQFF
few	TRBD1	15	TRBJ1-4	TRBV11-2	TGTGCCAGCAGCCCCCCAGGGGGCTTCGAAAAAGGACTGTTTTTT	CASSPPGGFEKGLFF
few	TRBD2	16	TRBJ2-3	TRBV7-3	TGTGCCAGCAGCTTAATGAGTCTAGCGGACACAGATACGCAGTATTTT	CASSLMSLADTDTQYF
.	.	14	TRBJ1-2	TRBV7-2	TGTGACAGCAGCCCGGAACAGGGTGATTATGGCTACACCTTC	CDSSPEQGDYGYTF
.	TRBD1	13	TRBJ2-2	TRBV29-1	TGCAGCGCGGACAGGGCGAACACCGGGGAGCTGTTTTTT	CSADRANTGELFF
.	.	13	TRBJ1-4	TRBV20-1	TGCAGTGCTAGAGAAGGGGTGGGCAAAAAACTGTTTTTT	CSAREGVGKKLFF
.	.	11	TRBJ1-2	TRBV20-1	TGCAGTGCTAGTCAGAGCTATGGCTACACCTTC	CSASQSYGYTF
few	.	15	TRBJ2-3	TRBV5-1	TGCGCCAGCAGCTTGTCCCGGCAGAGCACAGATACGCAGTATTTT	CASSLSRQSTDTQYF
.	.	14	TRBJ2-5	TRBV7-9	TGTGCCAGCAGCCGGGTTAAACCCCAAGAGACCCAGTACTTC	CASSRVKPQETQYF
.	.	16	TRBJ2-7	TRBV11-3	TGTGCCAGCAGCTTAGGACTCACAGGCGTCTACTACGAGCAGTACTTC	CASSLGLTGVYYEQYF
.	TRBD1	16	TRBJ1-3	TRBV12-3/TRBV12-4	TGTGCCAGCAGTTCCGCGACAGGGGGCCGAGGAAACACCATATATTTT	CASSSATGGRGNTIYF
many	.	16	TRBJ2-3	TRBV6-1	TGTGCCAGCAGTGAAGCGCTTGAGGGTGGGACAGATACGCAGTATTTT	CASSEALEGGTDTQYF
many	.	17	TRBJ2-3	TRBV11-2	TGTGCCAGCAGCCCCCAATCAAGGGGTGGGAGGTCAGATACGCAGTATTTT	CASSPQSRGGRSDTQYF
many	.	16	TRBJ2-7	TRBV28	TGTGCCAGCAGCCTACATTTACAGGGCCGCTCCTACGAGCAGTACTTC	CASSLHLQGRSYEQYF
few	TRBD1	11	TRBJ1-2	TRBV6-1	TGTGCCAGCAGTTCCCCGACAGGGGACACCTTC	CASSSPTGDTF
many	.	11	TRBJ1-1	TRBV11-3	TGTGCCAGCGGCACGAACACTGAAGCTTTCTTT	CASGTNTEAFF
many	.	19	TRBJ1-2	TRBV30	TGTGCCTGGGCCTTGCGGTCGACGGGACGAAGAATTAGGGGCTATGGCTACACCTTC	CAWALRSTGRRIRGYGYTF
few	.	15	TRBJ1-1	TRBV27	TGTGCCAGCAGTTTTTCCCCTGGCAGGGGTGATGAAGCTTTCTTT	CASSFSPGRGDEAFF
many	.	14	TRBJ1-1	TRBV28	TGTGCCAGCAGTGAAGATAGGGCCTGGACTGAAGCTTTCTTT	CASSEDRAWTEAFF
many	.	17	TRBJ1-6	TRBV28	TGTGCCAGCAGTACCGCGGGGTCGGAGGGGCGTAATTCACCCCTCCACTTT	CASSTAGSEGRNSPLHF
.	TRBD1	15	TRBJ2-7	TRBV28	TGTGCCAGCAGTCACCCCGGGACAGGGGACCGCGAGCAGTACTTC	CASSHPGTGDREQYF
.	.	14	TRBJ1-1	TRBV9	TGTGCCAGCAGCGTAGACCTTGGGGTCACTGAAGCTTTCTTT	CASSVDLGVTEAFF
many	TRBD2	16	TRBJ2-7	TRBV6-1	TGTACCAGCAGTGAAGCCGCACTAGCGGGAGGCGACGAGCAGTACTTC	CTSSEAALAGGDEQYF
many	.	13	TRBJ1-1	TRBV27	TGTGCCAGCAGTTTTCAGGACAACACTGAAGCTTTCTTT	CASSFQDNTEAFF